This paragraph covers one TCR beta chain sequence. Its antigen specificity is not known. Per-base qualities were not stored, and no clone one base away is much larger. This specimen belongs to a study of CD8 T cells in Susac syndrome (dated by TCRdb to between 2019 and 2020). Background on the whole study: The study used repertoire sequencing to test whether antigen drove CD8+ T cell activation and differentiation in Susac syndrome. The study compared CD8+ T cell repertoire clonality among roughly 12 healthy donors, around 14 Susac syndrome patients and about 16 multiple sclerosis patients. General findings and caveats noted by the study authors: The TCR sequencing and HLA analysis was acknowledged to have included a relatively small number of individuals.

High-throughput TCR beta sequencing profiled peripheral blood CD8+ and CD4+ T cells from healthy donors, Susac syndrome patients and multiple sclerosis patients. The multiple sclerosis controls were treatment-naive patients whose relapsing-remitting disease, either stable or active, fulfilled the revised McDonald criteria. Bulk CD8+ and CD4+ T cells were purified by magnetic negative isolation, whereas CD8+ TEMRA cells were enriched by FACS. Blood was drawn into EDTA tubes, processed within 24 hours, and PBMCs were isolated by density gradient centrifugation. PBMCs intended for TCR sequencing were cryopreserved in liquid nitrogen and were subsequently thawed in a 37 degrees C water bath. The sorted or isolated CD4+, CD8+ and CD8+ TEMRA cells reached a purity of at least 90%. Trimming costs V 2 bases and J 2 bases, and their ends lie 12 bases apart. From cysteine to phenylalanine, the CDR3 is 16 amino acids long. The read is trimmed to its CDR3 DNA, 48 bases read in frame from base 1. CDR1 and CDR2 are drawn from the germline V gene (reference sequence): MNHEY, SMNVEV.

RNA was extracted using the RNeasy kit, and roughly 0.5 to 1 microgram was reverse transcribed with random hexamers. TCR beta CDR3 regions were amplified with the immunoSEQ multiplex PCR assay covering 54 Vbeta and 13 Jbeta segments. Bias from PCR amplification was corrected by using a synthetic template baseline for primer optimization and for computational correction. In the paper's pipeline: Reads were annotated to V, D and J genes according to IMGT and were analyzed with immunoSEQ Analyzer, with only productive sequences retained. Clonality was calculated as one minus the Shannon entropy normalized by log2 of the number of productive unique sequences. Public and private clones were assessed among the 100 most prevalent clones of each patient and control. Susac-specific clones were defined as absent from healthy and MS cohorts, about 1,100 published viral clones and other ImmuneACCESS disease sequences. TCRdb's own reprocessing of the public reads used fastp at Q25 and MiXCR and kept productive beta chains. Identical CDR3 protein sequences are pooled into one entry, listed with their most common genes and DNA. TCRdb's processing, not the authors', yielded these V and J calls. The table for this sample lists 250,000 to 300,000 distinct CDR3 sequences; about 91% of them were counted only once. The ten largest clones take up approximately 0.18% of the sample.

The source material was CD8+ T cells from PBMCs. The chain is made from TRBV27 and TRBJ2-2, with the D gene not clear enough to name. This clonotype was sampled from a human donor with multiple sclerosis. The CDR3 region has the sequence CASSLIGFGNTGELFF. Read as DNA, the sequence is TGTGCCAGCAGTTTAATTGGGTTTGGTAACACCGGGGAGCTGTTTTTT.